This T cell receptor beta chain is from a study of CD4 T cells in relation to SARS-CoV-2 and coronaviruses. Across the study: PBMCs were cultured with antigen for 10 days before TCR beta sequencing. Negative control cultures got HIV-1 Nef peptides or no peptide.

About this clone: Its antigen is not known.

The study's findings and limits: About 65% of donors had memory CD4+ clonotypes crossrecognizing SARS-CoV-2 and common cold coronavirus spike.

In germline, CDR1 is SGHRS, CDR2 YFSETQ. The CDR3 has 17 residues. After removal of 1 base from V and 5 bases from J, the junction contained 13 bases not matched to a gene. Produced via immunoSEQ multiplex PCR; TCRdb's table is partial and in-frame only. The sample yields about 15,000 clones, 60% to 80% seen once. Before the COVID-19 pandemic, during about 2010-2018, CD4+ T cells were taken from unexposed donors. CD4+ T cells were isolated from the cells after 10 days of culture. As cell numbers allowed, unexposed-donor CD4+ T cells faced SARS-CoV-2 S/N and four cold-coronavirus spikes. The sequencing sample was made of CD4+ T cells from PBMCs, cultured in vitro. The V call is TRBV5-1, the J call TRBJ2-5; 8 nucleotides match TRBD2. This TCR came from a human donor in good health. The CDR3 bases are TGCGCCAGCAGCTTGCGGAGCGGAGCGGGAGTTAGTGAGACCCAGTACTTC. This encodes CASSLRSGAGVSETQYF.